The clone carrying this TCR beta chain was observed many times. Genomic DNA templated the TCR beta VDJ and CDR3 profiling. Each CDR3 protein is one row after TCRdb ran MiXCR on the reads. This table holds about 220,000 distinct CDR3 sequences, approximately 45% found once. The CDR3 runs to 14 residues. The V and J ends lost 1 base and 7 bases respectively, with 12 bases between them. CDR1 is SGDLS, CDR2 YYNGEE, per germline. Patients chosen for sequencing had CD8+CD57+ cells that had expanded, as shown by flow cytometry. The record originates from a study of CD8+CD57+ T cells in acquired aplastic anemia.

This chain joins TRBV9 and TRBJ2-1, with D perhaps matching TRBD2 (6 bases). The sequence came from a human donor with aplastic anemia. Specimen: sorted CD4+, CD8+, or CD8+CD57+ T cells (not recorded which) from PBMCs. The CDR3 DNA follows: TGTGCCAGCAGCGTACTCCCAGGGAGGAATGAGCAGTTCTTC. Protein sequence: CASSVLPGRNEQFF.